Listed here are 9 T cell receptor beta chains from one sample, sequenced in a study of blood T cell repertoires in COVID-19 (dated by TCRdb to 2020 to 2021). The library was made by the immunoSEQ multiplex PCR assay. The clones in this table, taken by TCRdb from immuneACCESS, are in-frame only. Not every clone is retained; where verified, under half of the shortfall comes from an unresolved V gene, and the cause of the rest is unknown. Present in this sample are 150,000 or so clones, 60% to 85% of which were seen just once. 8.1% of the sample rests with the top ten. The source material was peripheral blood. These TCRs come from a woman aged 60-75 years with COVID-19, enrolled during active disease.

J is TRBJ2-1 and V is TRBV7-2; possibly TRBD2 for D (5 bases). Per the germline V gene, CDR1 is SGHTA and CDR2 is FQGNSA. The CDR3 runs to 12 residues. Trimming removed 5 bases at V and 10 bases at J, with 12 bases between. The CDR3 DNA reads as TGTGCCAGCAGCCCGGCGGGTTTAGAGCAGTTCTTC. It codes for CASSPAGLEQFF.

This clone was seen a handful of times. The V and J genes are TRBV27 and TRBJ2-1, with 7 bases aligning to TRBD1. The CDR3 sequence is 15 residues long. Germline lookup yields CDR1 MNHEY and CDR2 SMNVEV (reference sequence). The ends lost 5 bases at V and 9 bases at J; junction bases unmatched: 13. CDR3: CASSTSTGPLGEQFF. CDR3 nucleotides: TGTGCCAGCAGTACCTCGACAGGGCCCTTAGGTGAGCAGTTCTTC.

This chain uses TRBV29-1 with TRBJ2-1; TRBD1 is a possible D gene (5 bases). Germline assignment: CDR1 SQVTM and CDR2 ANQGSEA. V was clipped by 4 bases and J by 2 bases, with 12 bases between them. The CDR3 length is 14 residues. The DNA for the CDR3 is TGCAGCGTTGGGGCGCCAGGGACCTACAATGAGCAGTTCTTC. This translates into CSVGAPGTYNEQFF.

This clone was observed a handful of times. The rearrangement uses TRBV9 and TRBJ2-5, with 7 bases aligning to TRBD1. The CDR3 runs 15 residues. V was clipped by 4 bases and J by 1 base; unmatched bases: 7. From germline, CDR1 is SGDLS and CDR2 YYNGEE. The CDR3 DNA is TGTGCCAGCAGCCCATCGGACAGGTCCCAAGAGACCCAGTACTTC. As protein: CASSPSDRSQETQYF.

The V call is TRBV5-4, the J call TRBJ2-3; D uncertain. CDR3 length: 14 residues. The V and J ends lost 0 bases and 4 bases respectively, with 9 bases between them. Per germline, CDR1 SGHNT and CDR2 YYREEE (reference sequence). CDR3 protein: CASSLGQNPDTQYF. The CDR3 nucleotides read TGTGCCAGCAGCTTGGGGCAGAATCCAGATACGCAGTATTTT.

V usage is TRBV4-2 and J usage is TRBJ1-2, with a weak D call TRBD1 (6 bases). The CDR3 extends over 14 amino acids. CDR1 is LGHNA, CDR2 YNFKEQ, per germline. Deletions cut 0 bases from V and 4 bases from J, with 9 bases between. CDR3: CASSQDRTAYGYTF. The CDR3, as DNA: TGTGCCAGCAGCCAAGATAGGACAGCCTATGGCTACACCTTC.

In DNA form, the CDR3 reads TGTGCCAGCAGTTTAGGACAGGGGTTAGGAAAACTGTTTTTT. It codes for CASSLGQGLGKLFF. The V and J genes are TRBV6-5 and TRBJ1-4; 9 bases map to TRBD1. The V and J ends lost 4 bases and 10 bases, in that order; junction bases with no gene match: 7. The length of the CDR3 is 14 residues. The V gene's germline CDR1 is MNHEY and CDR2 SVGAGI.

The chain uses TRBV21-1 and TRBJ2-7; the D segment call TRBD1 is taken from the table without a DNA check. TRBV21-1 is labeled a pseudogene. The length of the CDR3 is 19 residues. CDR3 sequence (DNA): TGTGCCAGCAGCAAAGAGGGGCGTAGGACCAACCTTCGGAGCTACGAGCAGTACTTC. Protein sequence: CASSKEGRRTNLRSYEQYF.

The V and J genes are TRBV4-1 and TRBJ2-5; possible D gene TRBD1, 9 bases. V lost 1 base and J 10 bases, leaving 19 bases between the germline ends. The germline CDR1 and CDR2 sequences are MGHRA and YSYEKL. The CDR3 extends over 15 amino acids. CDR3 nucleotides: TGCGCCAGCAGCCAAGTTAAACAGGGGGCGGGGGGCCAGTACTTC. Its translation is CASSQVKQGAGGQYF.